This T cell receptor (beta chain) was identified in a study of human T cells and chemical hapten exposure. Looking at the study overall: Throughout the approximately 25-week study, diphenylcyclopropenone was applied weekly to the patients' scalps. The study patch tested 0.01% DPC on the upper back and read results at 6 days.

This clonotype was seen a few times. The target antigen is unknown. Trimming took off 6 bases at V and 3 bases at J, with 15 bases between the two ends. The CDR3 runs 14 residues. The time point denotes: patch test 3, about 24 weeks after DPC sensitization. Treatment described: therapeutic diphenylcyclopropenone sensitization with weekly scalp DPC. General observations from the study: Counts of expanded TCRs at PT1 were positively correlated with patch test score. Donors had alopecia, so their immune response may differ from healthy people's.

TCRdb fed the RACE reads into MiXCR, producing one record per CDR3 protein. Altogether about 190,000 distinct CDR3 sequences are present, 24% being singletons, with the ten largest covering about 2.3%. The receptor was derived from a woman aged 40-49 years with alopecia areata. Some clones in this sample may be carry-over from other donors' samples. The chain couples TRBV12-3 or TRBV12-4 to TRBJ2-7; possible D gene TRBD2, 6 bases. The sequences come from whole blood, collected in connection with sensitization to the hapten diphenylcyclopropenone (DPC). The CDR3 spells CASSRGTYLYEQYF. CDR3 bases: TGTGCCAGCAGCCGCGGGACGTACCTCTACGAGCAGTACTTC.